This T cell receptor beta chain was profiled in a study of OX40 agonist ivuxolimab in advanced cancers. With regard to the full study: Ivuxolimab, which targeted the costimulatory receptor OX40 (CD134), was an agonistic, fully human IgG2 monoclonal antibody. Prior anti-PD-1, anti-PD-L1 or anti-CTLA-4 therapy was permitted, and checkpoint inhibitors had been received by roughly 42% of dose-escalation patients. Peripheral TCRbeta sequencing aimed to test whether ivuxolimab altered TCR sequence diversity and caused clonal T-cell expansion. Intravenous ivuxolimab was administered to patients every 2 weeks at six dose levels: 0.01, 0.1, 0.3, 1.5, 3 and 10 mg/kg. Among the approximately 54 dose-escalation patients, some 20 had hepatocellular carcinoma, roughly 15 melanoma, 9 renal cell carcinoma and 9 head and neck cancer. A male proportion of around 81% and a mean age of approximately 61 years, ranging from about 20 to 79, were recorded for the dose-escalation cohort. Three dose-escalation patients achieved partial responses, one with hepatocellular carcinoma and two with cutaneous melanoma. The paper describes the monotherapy dose-escalation part (N = 52 patients) of the phase I trial of ivuxolimab. Summary of the overall study and its limitations: After ivuxolimab, expanded clones were on average more numerous among CD8+ T cells than among CD4+ T cells. Low levels of normalized T-cell clonal expansion were also shown by some nonresponding patients. At doses of 0.1 to 3.0 mg/kg, clonal expansion of both CD4+ and CD8+ T cells in blood was seen between baseline and week 6. Antigen specificity was not determined for the clonally expanded peripheral T cells. In the 0.1-3.0 mg/kg groups, partial responders had among the lowest normalized peripheral clonal expansion, particularly in CD8+ T cells.

Points on this clone: The clone's antigen remains unknown. No much larger clone is present one base from it, and per-base qualities are unavailable.

For sequencing of the TCRbeta CDR3 region, genomic DNA was extracted from the sorted cells. The immunoSEQ Assay was used to sequence the TCRbeta CDR3 regions. TCRdb provides this immuneACCESS table in a form limited to in-frame rearrangements. Some clones are lacking; in checked studies, under half of them reflect an unresolved V gene, and why the rest are absent is not known. Present in this sample are some 65,000 clones, around 90% of which were seen just once. Of the sample, 2.5% to 3% falls within the top ten clones. Patients with a history of autoimmune disease or receiving systemic immunosuppression were excluded from the trial. Peripheral blood for TCR sequencing was collected from all dose cohorts at baseline, on cycle 4 day 1, and on cycle 7 day 1. The samples were drawn from a first-in-human, open-label, multicenter phase I dose-escalation trial of ivuxolimab. Adults with locally advanced or metastatic head and neck squamous cell, hepatocellular, melanoma or renal cell carcinoma were enrolled in the trial. Before TCR sequencing, CD4+ T cells and CD8+ T cells from peripheral blood were sorted into separate populations.

At the junction V is shortened by 3 bases and J by 6 bases, with 13 bases in between. The CDR3, cysteine through phenylalanine, is 13 amino acids long. Of all the DNA, just the CDR3 is kept, 39 bases in frame from base 1. The germline V gene supplies CDR1 SGHTS and CDR2 YDEGEE. Recombination linked TRBV5-8 to TRBJ2-7; perhaps TRBD1 is the D gene, with 5 bases matching. The sample was CD4+ or CD8+ T cells sorted from blood, taken in a trial of the OX40 agonist ivuxolimab. This TCR derives from an adult with an advanced solid tumor such as melanoma, head and neck, liver or kidney cancer. CDR3 protein: CASSSQTATEQYF. The DNA reads as follows: TGTGCCAGCAGCTCTCAGACAGCGACCGAGCAGTACTTC.